This T cell receptor beta chain is from a study of CD4 and CD8 cells across lung adenocarcinoma regions. The CDR3 contains 16 residues. CDR1 and CDR2 (germline): ENHRY, SYGVKD. TCRdb analysed the PCR reads with MiXCR anew, one entry per CDR3 protein. The sample lists approximately 4,200 distinct CDR3 sequences, around half occurring once. This clonotype was obtained from a female donor with lung adenocarcinoma. The CD4 and CD8 labels of this study may be unreliable. The V gene is TRBV10-3, the J gene TRBJ1-5; D possibly corresponds to TRBD1 (5 bases). Material for sequencing was CD4+ T cells from the center of a lung tumor. The CDR3 reads CAVRRTPFRSNQPQHF. In DNA form, the CDR3 reads TGTGCTGTCCGGAGGACACCCTTTCGAAGCAATCAGCCCCAGCATTTT.